The present T cell receptor beta chain was sequenced within a study of prognosis after radiotherapy for stage I lung cancer. Study context: Of the patients, 6 or 7 had squamous cell carcinoma and some eleven had adenocarcinoma tumors. As radiotherapy, SBRT was administered in 3 to 5 fractions with a biologically effective dose of at least 100 Gy. General study findings and limits: Frequencies of TRBV and TRBJ gene use reportedly varied by whether patients had metastases. In patients receiving stereotactic body radiation therapy, unique TCR clone counts fell afterward, median roughly 10,000 versus 7,000.

V shed 4 bases and J 0 bases; nucleotides not matched to a gene: 6. The CDR3 is 16 amino acids. The germline V gene has CDR1 SGHRS and CDR2 YFSETQ. The study amplified the TCR beta CDR3 region from genomic DNA. This amplification was carried out by two rounds of multiplex PCR. Primers specific to each TRBV and TRBJ gene drove first-round PCR. TCRdb redid the calling of the multiplex PCR reads with MiXCR, one entry per CDR3 protein. The table has about 26,000 distinct CDR3 sequences, roughly 30% seen once. Worth noting for this clonotype: Its target is not known.

This TCR was recovered from a donor older than 45 with non-small cell lung cancer. The sample in question was PBMCs, obtained before or after stereotactic body radiation therapy (not recorded which). The chain employs TRBV5-1 and TRBJ1-3; 8 bases are a match to TRBD1. CDR3 sequence: CASSAQGQGSGNTIYF. DNA of the CDR3: TGCGCCAGCAGCGCACAAGGACAGGGCTCTGGAAACACCATATATTTT.